This TCR beta chain was retrieved from a study of OX40 agonist ivuxolimab in advanced cancers. Study-level information: Among those enrolled, mean age was around 55 years (range about 23 to 90) and 75% to 90% were male. Prior therapy, whether anti-PD-1, anti-PD-L1 or anti-CTLA-4, was allowed, and roughly 44% had some. Partial responses occurred in Three dose-escalation patients, one with hepatocellular carcinoma and two with cutaneous melanoma. Study-level results: Expansion of clones was among the lowest in partial responders at 0.1-3.0 mg/kg.

Comments on this clone: Its antigen is unidentified.

Sequencing was performed with immunoSEQ multiplex PCR; in TCRdb, only in-frame clones are kept and a portion is missing. The sample lists 85,000 to 100,000 clones; around 92% were seen once. The CDR3 totals 13 residues. Germline CDR1 GTSNPN, CDR2 SVGIG (reference sequence). V was pared by 3 bases and J by 10 bases, with 9 bases of the junction left unmatched. V is TRBV30 and J is TRBJ2-1; 7 bases align to TRBD2. The TCR sequence derives from an adult with an advanced solid tumor such as melanoma, head and neck, liver or kidney cancer. This material consisted of CD4+ or CD8+ T cells sorted from blood, taken in a trial of the OX40 agonist ivuxolimab. In DNA form, the CDR3 reads TGTGCCTGGAGCCGGACTGGGCGGGGGGAGCAGTTCTTC. Amino acids: CAWSRTGRGEQFF. Complete variable domain (other parts from reference TRBV30 and TRBJ2-1): SQTIHQWPATLVQPVGSPLSLECTVEGTSNPNLYWYRQAAGRGLQLLFYSVGIGQISSEVPQNLSASRPQDRQFILSSKKLLLSDSGFYLCAWSRTGRGEQFFGPGTRLTVL.